The entry that follows covers one T cell receptor (beta chain) sequence. Its antigen is unknown. The data are from a study of OX40 agonist ivuxolimab in advanced cancers. Study-level information: Cancers in dose escalation were hepatocellular, melanoma, renal cell and head and neck. Having had anti-PD-1, anti-PD-L1 or anti-CTLA-4 therapy before was allowed, and roughly 40% had some.

This table comes from immunoSEQ multiplex PCR, and its TCRdb copy is limited to in-frame clones, with some not included. The sample consists of about 48,000 clones, around 89% of them appearing once. General observations from the study: Doses of 0.1 to 3.0 mg/kg were accompanied by clonal expansion of CD4+ and CD8+ blood T cells by week 6.

The sequence came from an adult with an advanced solid tumor such as melanoma, head and neck, liver or kidney cancer. The sample was CD4+ or CD8+ T cells sorted from blood, taken in a trial of the OX40 agonist ivuxolimab.

Written as DNA, the CDR3 is TGCGCCAGCAGTGATACCTACGAGCAGTACTTC. Translating gives CASSDTYEQYF. The rearrangement uses TRBV10-2 and TRBJ2-7; D gene uncertain. Trimming cost V 3 bases and J 2 bases, with 2 bases left between them. The germline V gene has CDR1 WSHSY and CDR2 SAAADI. The CDR3 spans 11 residues.